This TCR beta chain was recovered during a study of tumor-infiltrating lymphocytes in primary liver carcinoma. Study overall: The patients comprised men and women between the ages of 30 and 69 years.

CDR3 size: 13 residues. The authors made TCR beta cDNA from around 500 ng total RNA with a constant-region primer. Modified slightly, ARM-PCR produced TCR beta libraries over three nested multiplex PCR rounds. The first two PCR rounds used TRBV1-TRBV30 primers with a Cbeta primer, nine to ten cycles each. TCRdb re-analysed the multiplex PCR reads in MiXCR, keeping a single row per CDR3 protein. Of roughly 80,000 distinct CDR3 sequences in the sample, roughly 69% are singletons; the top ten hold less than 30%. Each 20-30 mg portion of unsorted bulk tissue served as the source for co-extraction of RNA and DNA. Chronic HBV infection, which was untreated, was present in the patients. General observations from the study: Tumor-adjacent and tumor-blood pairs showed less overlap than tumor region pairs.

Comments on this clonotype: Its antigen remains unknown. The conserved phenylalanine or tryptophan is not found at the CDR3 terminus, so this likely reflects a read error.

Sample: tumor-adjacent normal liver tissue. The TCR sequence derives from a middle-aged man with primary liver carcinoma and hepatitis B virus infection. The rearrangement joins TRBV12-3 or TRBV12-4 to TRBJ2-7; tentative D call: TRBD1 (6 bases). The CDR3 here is CVSSLLQGYEQYL. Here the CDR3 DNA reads TGTGTCAGCAGTCTTTTACAGGGTTACGAGCAGTACCTC.